Below, 20 T cell receptor beta chains from the same sample are listed, as sequenced in a study of T cell responses to AZD1222 COVID-19 vaccine. The method was immunoSEQ multiplex PCR; TCRdb's version includes in-frame clones alone and lacks a portion of them. Among over 100,000 clones listed, 85% to 90% were seen once. Sequencing used peripheral blood, obtained on day 0 of AZD1222 vaccination. Receptors originate from an adult in good health.

This rearrangement joins TRBV19 to TRBJ1-1; D perhaps matches TRBD1 (5 bases). The CDR3 is 16 residues long. The V end lost 2 bases, the J end lost 1 base, and 14 bases lay between the germline ends. Germline values: CDR1 LNHDA, CDR2 SQIVND (reference sequence). CDR3 in DNA: TGTGCCAGTAGTATATCCCCGGGACGGGCGAACACTGAAGCTTTCTTT. This sequence encodes CASSISPGRANTEAFF. The whole variable domain, remainder taken from reference TRBV19 and TRBJ1-1, is DGGITQSPKYLFRKEGQNVTLSCEQNLNHDAMYWYRQDPGQGLRLIYYSQIVNDFQKGDIAEGYSVSREKKESFPLTVTSAQKNPTAFYLCASSISPGRANTEAFFGQGTRLTVV.

This chain connects TRBV11-2 to TRBJ1-5; maybe TRBD1 (6 bases). Germline V gene lookup returns CDR1 SGHAT and CDR2 FQNNGV. There are 14 residues in the CDR3. Trimming removed 0 bases from V and 4 bases from J, with 7 bases in between. The CDR3 sequence: CASSLERGNQPQHF. The CDR3 bases are TGTGCCAGCAGCTTAGAGAGGGGGAATCAGCCCCAGCATTTT. The whole variable domain, filled in from reference TRBV11-2 and TRBJ1-5, reads EAGVAQSPRYKIIEKRQSVAFWCNPISGHATLYWYQQILGQGPKLLIQFQNNGVVDDSQLPKDRFSAERLKGVDSTLKIQPAKLEDSAVYLCASSLERGNQPQHFGDGTRLSIL.

The J gene is TRBJ1-5, the V gene TRBV25-1; D unclear. The CDR3 spans 16 residues. The ends were cut back, 5 bases at V and 0 bases at J, with 14 bases in the middle. In germline, CDR1 is MGHDK, CDR2 SYGVNS. DNA for the CDR3: TGTGCCAGCAGTCCACCGGGTGCCAATAGCAATCAGCCCCAGCATTTT. As protein: CASSPPGANSNQPQHF.

This chain connects TRBV9 to TRBJ2-1; 10 nucleotides agree with TRBD2. The CDR3 is made up of 16 amino acids. The V gene end was trimmed by 1 base and the J gene end by 5 bases; junction bases not matched to a gene: 6. Germline CDR1 is SGDLS and CDR2 is YYNGEE. For the CDR3, the DNA is TGTGCCAGCAGCGTAAGAAGCGGGGGGGTACACAATGAGCAGTTCTTC. This gives the protein CASSVRSGGVHNEQFF. Full variable domain (remainder filled in from reference TRBV9 and TRBJ2-1): DSGVTQTPKHLITATGQRVTLRCSPRSGDLSVYWYQQSLDQGLQFLIQYYNGEERAKGNILERFSAQQFPDLHSELNLSSLELGDSALYFCASSVRSGGVHNEQFFGPGTRLTVL.

This chain links TRBV7-8 with TRBJ1-2; D might be TRBD1 (5 bases). CDR1 and CDR2 from the germline V gene are SGHVS and FQNEAQ. This CDR3 contains 13 residues. V lost 1 base, J lost 6 bases, and 9 bases lay in between. This chain's CDR3 is CASSLGRADGYTF. The CDR3 DNA follows: TGTGCCAGCAGCTTAGGCAGGGCCGATGGCTACACCTTC.

The J gene is TRBJ2-7, the V gene TRBV7-2; no clear D gene. V shed 4 bases and J shed 3 bases, with 13 bases lying between them. CDR3 size: 14 residues. CDR1 is SGHTA, CDR2 FQGNSA, per germline. The CDR3, as DNA: TGTGCCAGCAGCTCCCAAAATGGCGTCTACGAGCAGTACTTC. Amino acids: CASSSQNGVYEQYF.

The rearrangement joins TRBV4-3 to TRBJ1-6; D call uncertain. V shed 1 base and J shed 4 bases, with 8 bases lying between them. CDR3 length equals 15 residues. The germline CDR1 and CDR2 sequences are LGHNA and YSLEER. The CDR3 spells CASSQVDLYNSPLHF. The CDR3 DNA sequence: TGCGCCAGCAGCCAAGTTGACCTTTATAATTCACCCCTCCACTTT.

The chain recombines TRBV27 with TRBJ1-4, with D possibly TRBD1 on 6 matching bases. The CDR3 consists of 15 residues. The germline CDR1 and CDR2 sequences are MNHEY and SMNVEV (reference sequence). V lost 6 bases and J 5 bases, leaving 16 bases between the germline ends. The CDR3 loop is CASSLRGTENEKLFF. The CDR3 nucleotides are TGTGCCAGCAGCCTAAGGGGGACGGAGAATGAAAAACTGTTTTTT.

This rearrangement joins TRBV19 to TRBJ1-3, with D unclear. V was cut by 7 bases and J by 2 bases, with 6 bases left in between. Germline assignment: CDR1 LNHDA and CDR2 SQIVND (reference sequence). The CDR3 length is 12 residues. CDR3 sequence reads: CASITPGNTIYF. CDR3 nucleotides: TGTGCCAGTATAACCCCTGGAAACACCATATATTTT.

V gene TRBV5-4 combines with J gene TRBJ2-7; no clear D. Germline CDR1 SGHNT, CDR2 YYREEE (reference sequence). The CDR3 has 11 residues. The germline V and J ends were trimmed by 4 bases and 6 bases, with 8 bases remaining between them. The CDR3 protein is CASSMSSEQYF. The DNA for the CDR3 is TGTGCCAGCAGCATGTCAAGCGAGCAGTACTTC. Full variable domain (rest looked up from reference TRBV5-4 and TRBJ2-7): ETGVTQSPTHLIKTRGQQVTLRCSSQSGHNTVSWYQQALGQGPQFIFQYYREEENGRGNFPPRFSGLQFPNYSSELNVNALELDDSALYLCASSMSSEQYFGPGTRLTVT.

This chain links TRBV10-1 with TRBJ1-1; no clear D gene. CDR3 size: 17 residues. Trimming stripped 3 bases from V and 1 base from J, with 18 bases between. CDR1 is WNHNN, CDR2 SYGVQD, per germline (reference sequence). CDR3 DNA: TGCGCCAGCAGTGATGAACTGCGACTACGGGAGAACACTGAAGCTTTCTTT. This encodes CASSDELRLRENTEAFF.

This clone came up once. One junction end disagrees with the germline gene, perhaps due to a read error. The V and J genes are TRBV7-7 and TRBJ2-2, with D possibly matching TRBD1 (6 bases). Germline values: CDR1 SSHAT, CDR2 FNYEAQ (reference sequence). CDR3 length equals 15 residues. Written as DNA, the CDR3 is TGTGCTAGCAGCTTACGGACAGCCAATACCGGGGAGCTGTTTTTT. This codes for CASSLRTANTGELFF.

This rearrangement joins TRBV18 to TRBJ2-2, with D perhaps TRBD1 (6 bases). The V end lost 3 bases, the J end lost 1 base, and 15 bases lay between the germline ends. This CDR3 spans 17 amino acids. From germline, CDR1 is KGHSH and CDR2 LQKENI. As DNA, the CDR3 is TGTGCCAGCTCACCCTTAACAGGGTCCCTGAACACCGGGGAGCTGTTTTTT. Amino acids: CASSPLTGSLNTGELFF. Supplemented by reference TRBV18 and TRBJ2-2, the full variable domain reads NAGVMQNPRHLVRRRGQEARLRCSPMKGHSHVYWYRQLPEEGLKFMVYLQKENIIDESGMPKERFSAEFPKEGPSILRIQQVVRGDSAAYFCASSPLTGSLNTGELFFGEGSRLTVL.

This clone was seen only a few times. The chain links TRBV6-1 to TRBJ2-1; 11 bases fit TRBD2. Germline CDR1 MNHNS, CDR2 SASEGT. V was clipped by 1 base and J by 3 bases; unmatched bases: 2. CDR3 size: 16 residues. The CDR3, as DNA: TGTGCCAGCAGTGAAGGACTAGCGGGGTTCTACAATGAGCAGTTCTTC. Translation gives CASSEGLAGFYNEQFF.

This clone was seen just once. The chain carries TRBV19 and TRBJ2-2; 8 bases line up with TRBD1. The CDR3 runs 15 residues. V dropped 10 bases and J dropped 0; count of bases not matched to a gene: 7. The V gene's germline CDR1 is LNHDA and CDR2 SQIVND (reference sequence). The CDR3 bases are TGTGCCACCCAGGACAGGGCGCCGAACACCGGGGAGCTGTTTTTT. It is translated as CATQDRAPNTGELFF.

J is TRBJ1-2 and V is TRBV7-6; D gene uncertain. CDR3 size: 14 residues. Germline CDR1 is SGHVS and CDR2 is FNYEAQ. Trimming pared 1 base from V and 4 bases from J, leaving 10 bases between. CDR3 region: CASSLEVGAYGYTF. In DNA, the CDR3 is TGTGCCAGCAGCTTAGAGGTCGGAGCCTATGGCTACACCTTC.

The rearrangement uses TRBV18 and TRBJ1-5; D is ambiguous. Trimming took 3 bases from V and 0 from J, leaving 9 bases between them. The CDR3 contains 15 residues. Germline values: CDR1 KGHSH, CDR2 LQKENI. CDR3 in DNA: TGTGCCAGCTCACCGTCACACTATAGCAATCAGCCCCAGCATTTT. This gives the protein CASSPSHYSNQPQHF.

The chain employs TRBV7-2 and TRBJ2-3; TRBD2 matches at 10 bases. Germline loops: CDR1 SGHTA, CDR2 FQGNSA. Unmatched junction bases numbered 1, after V lost 3 bases and J lost 1 base. This CDR3 has 15 amino acids. This CDR3 is CASSFTSGGTDTQYF. The CDR3 DNA sequence: TGTGCCAGCAGCTTTACTAGCGGGGGCACAGATACGCAGTATTTT. Complete variable domain (other parts from reference TRBV7-2 and TRBJ2-3): GAGVSQSPSNKVTEKGKDVELRCDPISGHTALYWYRQSLGQGLEFLIYFQGNSAPDKSGLPSDRFSAERTGGSVSTLTIQRTQQEDSAVYLCASSFTSGGTDTQYFGPGTRLTVL.

This chain uses TRBV6-2 or TRBV6-3 with TRBJ1-1; 8 bases map to TRBD1. The CDR3 length is 15 residues. Trimming at V came to 5 bases and at J to 1 base, leaving 6 bases not matched to a gene. Germline V lookup: CDR1 MNHEY, CDR2 SVGEGT. The CDR3 nucleotides read TGTGCCAGCAGTACCGGGACAGGTCCGAACACTGAAGCTTTCTTT. Its translation: CASSTGTGPNTEAFF.

J is TRBJ1-1 and V is TRBV6-2 or TRBV6-3, with D unresolved. Per the germline V gene, CDR1 is MNHEY and CDR2 is SVGEGT. Trimming removed 6 bases at V and 6 bases at J, with 14 bases between. The CDR3 loop spans 13 amino acids. The CDR3 region is CASSSLGGAEAFF. The DNA of the CDR3 is TGTGCCAGCAGCTCCCTAGGAGGAGCTGAAGCTTTCTTT.